The T cell receptor (beta chain) described here comes from a study of blood T cell repertoires in COVID-19. Background on the study: Sample material is recorded as cDNA or gDNA derived from T cells, B-cell-depleted T cells, or PBMCs.

This table comes from immunoSEQ multiplex PCR, and its TCRdb copy is limited to in-frame clones, with some not included. There are tens of thousands of clones in the sample; roughly nine tenths occur only once, and roughly 16% lies in the top ten. Specimen: peripheral blood. The receptor comes from a man aged 70 or older with active COVID-19.

The CDR3 loop reads CASSPDRGGYEQYF. CDR3 bases: TGTGCCAGCTCCCCTGACAGGGGAGGCTACGAGCAGTACTTC. The chain employs TRBV18 and TRBJ2-7, with TRBD1 identical over 8 bases. Germline V gene sequence: CDR1 KGHSH, CDR2 LQKENI. V trimming: 6 bases; J trimming: 3 bases; junction bases outside the gene matches: 7. The CDR3 covers 14 residues. Based on the CDR3 plus reference TRBV18 and TRBJ2-7, the full variable domain is NAGVMQNPRHLVRRRGQEARLRCSPMKGHSHVYWYRQLPEEGLKFMVYLQKENIIDESGMPKERFSAEFPKEGPSILRIQQVVRGDSAAYFCASSPDRGGYEQYFGPGTRLTVT.